This TCR beta chain stems from a study of blood T cell repertoires in COVID-19. Study at large: Sources were T cells, B-cell-depleted T cells, or PBMCs; the material itself was cDNA or gDNA.

The CDR3 contains 17 residues. Per the germline V gene, CDR1 is MNHNS and CDR2 is SASEGT. The V and J ends lost 2 bases and 5 bases, in that order; junction bases with no gene match: 11. The data were produced by immunoSEQ multiplex PCR, yet TCRdb's version contains in-frame clones alone and is incomplete. Altogether 150,000 to 200,000 clones are present, more than 75% being singletons, with the ten largest covering more than 1%. This clonotype was obtained from a man aged 40-55 years with acute or convalescent COVID-19. The source material was peripheral blood. This chain links TRBV6-1 with TRBJ1-4, with 7 bases aligning to TRBD1. The CDR3 coding sequence is TGTGCCAGCAGTGAACACAGGGGCCTAGTGGACAATGAAAAACTGTTTTTT. Translating gives CASSEHRGLVDNEKLFF.